These 26 T cell receptor beta chains were all obtained from the same sample, sequenced in a study of Graves' ophthalmopathy and Graves' hyperthyroidism. From RNA, the CDR3 regions of TCR beta chains were amplified and sequenced. Following a first-round RT-PCR that used HTBI primers, a second-round multiplex PCR was carried out. TCRdb used MiXCR to reprocess the multiplex PCR reads, holding one entry per CDR3 protein. The table shows about 220,000 distinct CDR3 sequences, with approximately 21% occurring only once. The sample taken for sequencing was peripheral blood. Receptors were obtained from a woman in her forties or fifties with Graves' ophthalmopathy.

Many counts were recorded for this clonotype. The rearrangement links TRBV29-1 to TRBJ2-5; maybe TRBD1 (7 bases). The CDR3 consists of 14 residues. Germline V lookup: CDR1 SQVTM, CDR2 ANQGSEA. V lost 6 bases to trimming and J lost 5 bases, with 19 bases between them. CDR3 in DNA: TGCAGCGTCTCGACAGGCTCAGGGGGGGAGACCCAGTACTTC. Its protein is CSVSTGSGGETQYF. Full variable domain (remainder filled in from reference TRBV29-1 and TRBJ2-5): SAVISQKPSRDICQRGTSLTIQCQVDSQVTMMFWYRQQPGQSLTLIATANQGSEATYESGFVIDKFPISRPNLTFSTLTVSNMSPEDSSIYLCSVSTGSGGETQYFGPGTRLLVL.

This clonotype was counted many times. The rearrangement links TRBV12-5 to TRBJ1-2; D not certain. Germline CDR1 LGHNT, CDR2 FRNRAP. The germline V and J ends were trimmed by 0 bases and 0 bases, with 8 bases remaining between them. The CDR3 runs 15 residues. This CDR3 is CASGLVPETNYGYTF. The CDR3 DNA follows: TGTGCTAGTGGTTTGGTACCCGAGACTAACTATGGCTACACCTTC.

This clonotype was recorded a few times. A much larger clone lies one base from this, so it may be a read error. V gene TRBV12-3 or TRBV12-4 combines with J gene TRBJ1-1; D is perhaps TRBD1 (5 bases). The CDR3 runs 12 residues. Trimming stripped 5 bases from V and 1 base from J, with 5 bases between. The CDR3 DNA sequence: TGTGCCAGCAGTGGACAGAACACTGAAGCTTTCTTT. Translating it yields CASSGQNTEAFF.

This clonotype was counted at least ten times. This rearrangement joins TRBV6-1 to TRBJ2-2; 10 positions match TRBD2. The CDR3 covers 16 residues. V shed 4 bases, J shed 0 bases, and the junction held 2 bases outside the gene matches. From germline, CDR1 is MNHNS and CDR2 SASEGT. This CDR3 is CASSAGTSANTGELFF. In DNA form, the CDR3 reads TGTGCCAGCAGTGCTGGGACTAGCGCGAACACCGGGGAGCTGTTTTTT.

This clonotype was detected a few times. The chain links TRBV18 to TRBJ2-7, with 7 positions matching TRBD2. V lost 3 bases and J lost 12; bases outside the gene matches: 8. CDR1 is KGHSH, CDR2 LQKENI, per germline. CDR3 length: 12 amino acids. The CDR3 loop is CASSPAGVPLYF. Written as DNA, the CDR3 is TGTGCCAGCTCACCCGCGGGGGTTCCCTTGTACTTC.

This clonotype came up many times. The chain is built from TRBV30 and TRBJ2-7, with 7 bases identical to TRBD1. Germline CDR1 is GTSNPN and CDR2 is SVGIG (reference sequence). CDR3 length: 14 amino acids. J was trimmed by 0 bases and V by 3 bases; bases with no gene match: 5. The CDR3 reads CAWRKRDSSYEQYF. The CDR3 coding sequence is TGTGCCTGGAGGAAGAGGGACAGCTCCTACGAGCAGTACTTC.

This clonotype occurred many times. The rearrangement uses TRBV10-3 and TRBJ1-5; D gene unclear. Trimming removed 6 bases at V and 5 bases at J, with 5 bases between. Germline CDR1 reads ENHRY; CDR2 reads SYGVKD. The CDR3 runs to 11 residues. The CDR3: CAISPDQPQHF. Written as DNA, the CDR3 is TGTGCCATCAGCCCGGATCAGCCCCAGCATTTT.

The table lists this clonotype with many counts. The rearrangement uses TRBV24-1 and TRBJ2-7; D remains ambiguous. V gave up 5 bases and J gave up 3 bases, with 16 bases separating them. CDR3 length: 15 residues. Germline loops: CDR1 KGHDR, CDR2 SFDVKD. CDR3 sequence: CATSAGSTTYYEQYF. CDR3 nucleotide sequence: TGTGCCACCAGTGCGGGCAGTACCACCTACTACGAGCAGTACTTC.

This clonotype has ten or more counts. The chain couples TRBV24-1 to TRBJ2-2, with 11 bases fitting TRBD2. V dropped 3 bases and J dropped 6; count of bases not matched to a gene: 5. CDR1 is KGHDR and CDR2 is SFDVKD in the germline V gene. CDR3 length: 16 amino acids. The CDR3 reads CATSDPTSGSSGELFF. CDR3 DNA sequence: TGTGCCACCAGTGATCCTACTAGCGGGAGCTCCGGGGAGCTGTTTTTT.

In this sample, this clonotype turned up many times. This chain uses TRBV20-1 with TRBJ1-2; the match to TRBD1 covers 7 bases. The CDR3 contains 14 residues. Germline lookup yields CDR1 DFQATT and CDR2 SNEGSKA (reference sequence). J was trimmed by 7 bases and V by 6 bases; bases with no gene match: 14. CDR3 sequence: CSAGGGGTGRGYTF. DNA for the CDR3: TGCAGTGCGGGAGGGGGCGGTACGGGACGTGGCTACACCTTC.

This clonotype was detected ten times or more. The chain uses TRBV5-1 and TRBJ2-6; possibly TRBD2 for D (5 bases). The CDR3 is 13 residues long. The V gene's germline CDR1 is SGHRS and CDR2 YFSETQ. With 7 bases removed from V and 4 bases from J, the gap between germline ends came to 9 bases. CDR3 region: CASWTVGANVLTF. The CDR3 DNA reads TGCGCCAGCTGGACTGTCGGGGCCAACGTCCTGACTTTC.

The gene calls are TRBV6-5 and TRBJ2-5; TRBD2 matches 8 bases. Germline assignment: CDR1 MNHEY and CDR2 SVGAGI. V was clipped by 1 base and J by 4 bases; unmatched bases: 14. The CDR3 length is 18 residues. The CDR3 nucleotides read TGTGCCAGCAGTTACTTCGAACCGGGACTAGGGTCGGGAGAGACCCAGTACTTC. It is translated as CASSYFEPGLGSGETQYF.

Only one count was recorded for this clonotype. A much larger clonotype is one base distant, so this may be a read error. The conserved phenylalanine or tryptophan normally closing the CDR3 is absent here, so this likely arose from a read error. J is TRBJ2-2 and V is TRBV2; D perhaps matches TRBD1 (5 bases). The germline gives CDR1 SNHLY, CDR2 FYNNEI. The CDR3 extends over 14 amino acids. V was trimmed by 5 bases and J by 6 bases, leaving 13 bases between them. The CDR3 here is CASSRQFGAGELFI. CDR3 bases: TGTGCCAGCAGTAGACAGTTTGGCGCCGGGGAGCTGTTTATT.

This clonotype was observed once. V gene TRBV12-3 or TRBV12-4 combines with J gene TRBJ1-2; TRBD1 agrees at 9 bases. V was pared by 5 bases and J by 10 bases, with 17 bases of the junction left unmatched. The CDR3 consists of 16 residues. Written as DNA, the CDR3 is TGTGCCAGCAGTCCCCTATGGGGGGGACAGGGCATCACCTACACCTTC. This translates into CASSPLWGGQGITYTF.

This clonotype has a count of ten or more. The chain recombines TRBV18 with TRBJ2-5; tentatively, D is TRBD1 (6 bases). The V gene lost 6 bases and the J gene lost 2 bases, with 7 bases spanning the gap. This CDR3 has 12 residues. Looked up from germline, CDR1 is KGHSH and CDR2 is LQKENI. The chain's CDR3 is CASSGQQETQYF. The CDR3 DNA follows: TGTGCCAGCTCCGGACAGCAAGAGACCCAGTACTTC.

This clonotype was detected many times. CDR3 coding DNA: TGTGCCAGCAGCTTAAGGGCTACTAACACCGGGGAGCTGTTTTTT. Protein: CASSLRATNTGELFF. The chain links TRBV7-3 to TRBJ2-2, with D unclear. Germline assignment: CDR1 SGHTA and CDR2 FQGTGA. Trimming pared 1 base from V and 2 bases from J, leaving 8 bases between. The CDR3 runs 15 residues.

This clonotype was observed a few times. The chain uses TRBV4-1 and TRBJ2-7, with a tentative D call TRBD1 (5 bases). Germline assignment: CDR1 MGHRA and CDR2 YSYEKL. This CDR3 contains 16 residues. V lost 1 base and J 3 bases, leaving 16 bases between the germline ends. The CDR3 spells CASSQGFVGPGYEQYF. Written as DNA, the CDR3 is TGCGCCAGCAGCCAAGGTTTCGTGGGGCCCGGCTACGAGCAGTACTTC.

In this sample, this clonotype turned up many times. This chain joins TRBV19 and TRBJ1-2; D is undetermined. This CDR3 comprises 12 residues. Germline V CDR1 and CDR2: LNHDA, SQIVND (reference sequence). Trimming pared 6 bases from V and 5 bases from J, leaving 10 bases between. The CDR3 bases are TGTGCCAGTAGCCCTCGGTTATATGGCTACACCTTC. This codes for CASSPRLYGYTF.

In this sample, this clonotype turned up many times. This rearrangement joins TRBV7-9 to TRBJ1-2, with D tentatively TRBD1 (5 bases). Per the germline V gene, CDR1 is SEHNR and CDR2 is FQNEAQ (reference sequence). This CDR3 has 15 amino acids. Deletions cut 2 bases from V and 0 bases from J, with 10 bases between. CDR3 residues: CASSLQGLANYGYTF. For the CDR3, the DNA is TGTGCCAGCAGCTTACAGGGCCTAGCTAACTATGGCTACACCTTC.

The sample holds many counts of this clonotype. V and J are TRBV28 and TRBJ2-6, with 10 nucleotides matching TRBD1. The CDR3 has 17 amino acids. Germline V gene lookup returns CDR1 MDHEN and CDR2 SYDVKM. Trimming cost V 4 bases and J 3 bases; bases outside gene matches: 6. The CDR3 region has the DNA TGTGCCAGCAGTTACGGGACAGGGGCTATTGGGGCCAACGTCCTGACTTTC. It codes for CASSYGTGAIGANVLTF.

This clonotype was recorded at least ten times. This chain links TRBV15 with TRBJ2-7, with a possible D match to TRBD2 (5 bases). CDR1 is LNHNV and CDR2 is YYDKDF in the germline V gene (reference sequence). The CDR3 consists of 13 residues. V was cut by 3 bases and J by 0 bases, with 6 bases left in between. The CDR3 DNA sequence: TGTGCCACCAGCAGGGACTCCTCCTACGAGCAGTACTTC. This codes for CATSRDSSYEQYF. Full variable domain (rest looked up from reference TRBV15 and TRBJ2-7): DAMVIQNPRYQVTQFGKPVTLSCSQTLNHNVMYWYQQKSSQAPKLLFHYYDKDFNNEADTPDNFQSRRPNTSFCFLDIRSPGLGDTAMYLCATSRDSSYEQYFGPGTRLTVT.

The V call is TRBV12-5, the J call TRBJ2-5; D gene unclear. The germline CDR1 and CDR2 sequences are LGHNT and FRNRAP. CDR3 length: 16 amino acids. Trimming removed 7 bases from V and 2 bases from J, with 20 bases in between. This chain's CDR3 is CASADSTVTHQETQYF. The CDR3 DNA reads as TGTGCTAGTGCCGATTCGACGGTAACCCATCAAGAGACCCAGTACTTC.

This clonotype was seen repeatedly, ten times or more. The chain joins TRBV27 to TRBJ1-1, with no clear D. V was pared by 2 bases and J by 5 bases, with 9 bases between. This CDR3 has 13 residues. CDR1 is MNHEY, CDR2 SMNVEV, per germline (reference sequence). CDR3 protein: CASSLRRRTEAFF. CDR3 coding DNA: TGTGCCAGCAGTTTACGGCGAAGGACTGAAGCTTTCTTT.

This chain links TRBV29-1 with TRBJ1-5; no firm D call. CDR3 length: 16 amino acids. The ends were cut back, 6 bases at V and 0 bases at J, with 18 bases in the middle. Germline assignment: CDR1 SQVTM and CDR2 ANQGSEA. This chain's CDR3 is CSVPPPRRNSNQPQHF. The CDR3 nucleotides are TGCAGCGTCCCCCCCCCCCGCAGAAATAGCAATCAGCCCCAGCATTTT.

V is TRBV28 and J is TRBJ2-7; 9 bases line up with TRBD2. The CDR3 has 14 amino acids. The germline CDR1 and CDR2 sequences are MDHEN and SYDVKM. The J segment lost 4 bases and the V segment lost 6 bases, leaving 7 bases of the junction unmatched. Here the CDR3 DNA reads TGTGCCAGCAGAGTTAGCGGGAGCCCTTACGAGCAGTACTTC. It encodes CASRVSGSPYEQYF.

The chain has TRBV27 and TRBJ1-6, with 11 nucleotides matching TRBD1. Germline V gene sequence: CDR1 MNHEY, CDR2 SMNVEV (reference sequence). The J segment lost 8 bases and the V segment lost 5 bases, leaving 5 bases of the junction unmatched. This CDR3 is 15 amino acids long. The CDR3 DNA is TGTGCCAGCAGTCCGGACAGGGGGCGGGATTCACCCCTCCACTTT. Protein sequence: CASSPDRGRDSPLHF.